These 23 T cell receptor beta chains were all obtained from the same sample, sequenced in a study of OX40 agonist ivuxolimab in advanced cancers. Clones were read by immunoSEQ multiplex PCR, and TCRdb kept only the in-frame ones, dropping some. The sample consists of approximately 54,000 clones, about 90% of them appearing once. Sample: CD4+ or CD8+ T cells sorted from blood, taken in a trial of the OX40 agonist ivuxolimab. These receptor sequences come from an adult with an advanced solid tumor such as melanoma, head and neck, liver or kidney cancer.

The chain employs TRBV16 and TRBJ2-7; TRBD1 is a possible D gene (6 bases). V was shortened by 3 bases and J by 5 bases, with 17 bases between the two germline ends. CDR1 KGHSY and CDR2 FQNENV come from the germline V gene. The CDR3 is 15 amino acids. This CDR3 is CASSHHRDMGNEQYF. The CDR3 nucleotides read TGTGCCAGCAGCCACCACCGGGACATGGGGAACGAGCAGTACTTC.

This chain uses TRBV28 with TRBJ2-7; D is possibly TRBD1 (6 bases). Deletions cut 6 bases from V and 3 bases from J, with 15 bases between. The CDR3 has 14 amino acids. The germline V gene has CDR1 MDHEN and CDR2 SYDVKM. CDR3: CASRGTGTHYEQYF. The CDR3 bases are TGTGCCAGCAGAGGCACCGGGACACACTACGAGCAGTACTTC.

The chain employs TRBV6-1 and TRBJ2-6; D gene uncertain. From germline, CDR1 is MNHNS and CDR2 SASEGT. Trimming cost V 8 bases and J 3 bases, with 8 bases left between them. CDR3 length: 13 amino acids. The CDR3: CASLVFGANVLTF. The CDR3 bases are TGTGCCAGCCTGGTTTTTGGGGCCAACGTCCTGACTTTC.

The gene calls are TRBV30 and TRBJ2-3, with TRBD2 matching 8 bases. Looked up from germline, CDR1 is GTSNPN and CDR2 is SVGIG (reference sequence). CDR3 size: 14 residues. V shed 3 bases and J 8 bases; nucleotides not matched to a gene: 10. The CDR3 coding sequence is TGTGCCTGGAGCCTCCGGGCCCGGGGGGGTACGCAGTATTTT. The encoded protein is CAWSLRARGGTQYF. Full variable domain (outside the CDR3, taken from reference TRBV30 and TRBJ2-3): SQTIHQWPATLVQPVGSPLSLECTVEGTSNPNLYWYRQAAGRGLQLLFYSVGIGQISSEVPQNLSASRPQDRQFILSSKKLLLSDSGFYLCAWSLRARGGTQYFGPGTRLTVL.

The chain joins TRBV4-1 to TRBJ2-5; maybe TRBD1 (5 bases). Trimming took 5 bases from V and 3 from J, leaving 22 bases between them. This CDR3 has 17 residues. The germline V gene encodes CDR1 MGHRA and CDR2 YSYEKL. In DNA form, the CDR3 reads TGCGCCAGCAGCGAACAACCTGGGTCAGGGATTAAAGAGACCCAGTACTTC. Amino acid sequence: CASSEQPGSGIKETQYF.

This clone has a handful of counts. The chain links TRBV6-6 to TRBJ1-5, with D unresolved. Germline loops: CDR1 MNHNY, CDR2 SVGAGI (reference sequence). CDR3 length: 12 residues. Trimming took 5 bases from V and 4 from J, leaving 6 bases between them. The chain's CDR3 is CASSPFNQPQHF. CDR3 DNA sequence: TGTGCCAGCAGTCCCTTTAATCAGCCCCAGCATTTT.

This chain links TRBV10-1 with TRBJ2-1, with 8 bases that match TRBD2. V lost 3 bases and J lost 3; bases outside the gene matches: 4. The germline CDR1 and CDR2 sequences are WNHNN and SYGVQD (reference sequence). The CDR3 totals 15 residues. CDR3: CASSDTSGFYNEQFF. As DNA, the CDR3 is TGCGCCAGCAGTGACACTAGCGGATTCTACAATGAGCAGTTCTTC.

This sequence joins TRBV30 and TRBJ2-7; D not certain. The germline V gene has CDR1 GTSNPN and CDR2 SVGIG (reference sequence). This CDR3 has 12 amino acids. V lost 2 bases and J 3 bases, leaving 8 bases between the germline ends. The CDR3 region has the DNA TGTGCCTGGAGTTCAGCACGCTACGAGCAGTACTTC. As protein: CAWSSARYEQYF.

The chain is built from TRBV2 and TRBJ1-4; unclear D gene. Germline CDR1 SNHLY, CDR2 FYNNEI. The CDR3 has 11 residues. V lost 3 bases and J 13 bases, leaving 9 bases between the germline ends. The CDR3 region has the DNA TGTGCCAGCAGTGAGACCGTGTTACTGTTTTTT. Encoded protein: CASSETVLLFF. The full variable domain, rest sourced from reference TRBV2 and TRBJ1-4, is EPEVTQTPSHQVTQMGQEVILRCVPISNHLYFYWYRQILGQKVEFLVSFYNNEISEKSEIFDDQFSVERPDGSNFTLKIRSTKLEDSAMYFCASSETVLLFFGSGTQLSVL.

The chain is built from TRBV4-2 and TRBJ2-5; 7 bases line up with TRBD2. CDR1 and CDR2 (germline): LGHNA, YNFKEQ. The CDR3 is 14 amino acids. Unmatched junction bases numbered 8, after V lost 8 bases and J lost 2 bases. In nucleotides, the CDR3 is TGTGCCAGCTCCGGGACTACCCATCAAGAGACCCAGTACTTC. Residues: CASSGTTHQETQYF.

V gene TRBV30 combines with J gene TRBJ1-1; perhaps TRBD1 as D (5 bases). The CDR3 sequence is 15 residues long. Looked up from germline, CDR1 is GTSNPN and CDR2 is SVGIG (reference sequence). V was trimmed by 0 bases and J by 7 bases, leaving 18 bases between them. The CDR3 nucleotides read TGTGCCTGGAGTGTACCCCAACAGGCAAGGGGTGAAGCTTTCTTT. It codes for CAWSVPQQARGEAFF. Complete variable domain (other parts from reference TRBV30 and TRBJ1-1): SQTIHQWPATLVQPVGSPLSLECTVEGTSNPNLYWYRQAAGRGLQLLFYSVGIGQISSEVPQNLSASRPQDRQFILSSKKLLLSDSGFYLCAWSVPQQARGEAFFGQGTRLTVV.

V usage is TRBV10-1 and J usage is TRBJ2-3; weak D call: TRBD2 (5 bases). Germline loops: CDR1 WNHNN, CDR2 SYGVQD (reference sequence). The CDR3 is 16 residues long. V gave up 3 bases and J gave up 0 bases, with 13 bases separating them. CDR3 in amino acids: CASSDLAGASTDTQYF. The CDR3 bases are TGCGCCAGCAGTGATTTGGCGGGTGCTAGCACAGATACGCAGTATTTT.

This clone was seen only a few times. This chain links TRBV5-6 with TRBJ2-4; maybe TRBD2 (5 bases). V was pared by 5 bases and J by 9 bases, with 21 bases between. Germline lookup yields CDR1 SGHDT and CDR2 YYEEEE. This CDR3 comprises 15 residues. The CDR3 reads CASSTTRGERFIQYF. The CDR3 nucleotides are TGTGCCAGCAGTACTACACGGGGAGAGCGATTCATTCAGTACTTC.

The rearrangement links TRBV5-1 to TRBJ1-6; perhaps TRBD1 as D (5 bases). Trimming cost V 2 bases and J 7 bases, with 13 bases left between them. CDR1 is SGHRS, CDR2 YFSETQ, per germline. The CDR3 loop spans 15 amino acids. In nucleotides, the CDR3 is TGCGCCAGCAGCTTTGGGGCAGGTGAGAATTCACCCCTCCACTTT. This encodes CASSFGAGENSPLHF. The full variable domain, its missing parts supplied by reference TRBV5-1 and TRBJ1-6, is KAGVTQTPRYLIKTRGQQVTLSCSPISGHRSVSWYQQTPGQGLQFLFEYFSETQRNKGNFPGRFSGRQFSNSRSEMNVSTLELGDSALYLCASSFGAGENSPLHFGNGTRLTVT.

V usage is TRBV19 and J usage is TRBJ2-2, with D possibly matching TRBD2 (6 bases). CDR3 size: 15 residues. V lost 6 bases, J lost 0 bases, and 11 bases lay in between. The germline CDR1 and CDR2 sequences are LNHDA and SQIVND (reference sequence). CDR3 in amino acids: CASSLGTANTGELFF. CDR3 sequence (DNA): TGTGCCAGTAGCCTCGGGACTGCGAACACCGGGGAGCTGTTTTTT.

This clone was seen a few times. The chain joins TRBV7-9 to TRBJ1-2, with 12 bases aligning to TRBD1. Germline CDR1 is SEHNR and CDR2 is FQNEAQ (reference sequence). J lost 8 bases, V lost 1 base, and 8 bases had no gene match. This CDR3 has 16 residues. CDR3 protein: CASSLVPGQGAEGYTF. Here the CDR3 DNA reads TGTGCCAGCAGCTTAGTTCCGGGACAGGGGGCTGAGGGCTACACCTTC. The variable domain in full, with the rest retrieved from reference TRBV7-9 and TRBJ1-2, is DTGVSQNPRHKITKRGQNVTFRCDPISEHNRLYWYRQTLGQGPEFLTYFQNEAQLEKSRLLSDRFSAERPKGSFSTLEIQRTEQGDSAMYLCASSLVPGQGAEGYTFGSGTRLTVV.

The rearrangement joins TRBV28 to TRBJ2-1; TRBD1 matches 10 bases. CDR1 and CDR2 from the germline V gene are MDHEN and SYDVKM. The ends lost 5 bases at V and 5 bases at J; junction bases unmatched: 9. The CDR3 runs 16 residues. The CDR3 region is CASSTHGQGVNNEQFF. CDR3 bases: TGTGCCAGCAGTACCCATGGACAGGGGGTAAACAATGAGCAGTTCTTC.

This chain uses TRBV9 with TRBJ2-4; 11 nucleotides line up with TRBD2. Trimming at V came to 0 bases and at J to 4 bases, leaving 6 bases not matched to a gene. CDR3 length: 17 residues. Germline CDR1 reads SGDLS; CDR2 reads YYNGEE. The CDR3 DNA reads TGTGCCAGCAGCGTAGTAATAGCGGGAGGGCCAAAAAACATTCAGTACTTC. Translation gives CASSVVIAGGPKNIQYF.

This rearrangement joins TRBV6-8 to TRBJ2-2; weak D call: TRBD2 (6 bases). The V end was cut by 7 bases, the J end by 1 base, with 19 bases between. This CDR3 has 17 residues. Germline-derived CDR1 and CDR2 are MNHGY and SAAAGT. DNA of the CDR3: TGTGCCAGCATCAAGCGTGAGTCTAGCGAGAACACCGGGGAGCTGTTTTTT. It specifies CASIKRESSENTGELFF.

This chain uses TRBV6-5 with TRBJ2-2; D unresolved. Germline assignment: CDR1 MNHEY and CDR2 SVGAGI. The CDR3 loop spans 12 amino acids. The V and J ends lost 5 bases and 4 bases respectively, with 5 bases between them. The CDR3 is CASSRLTGELFF. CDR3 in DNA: TGTGCCAGCAGTCGACTCACCGGGGAGCTGTTTTTT.

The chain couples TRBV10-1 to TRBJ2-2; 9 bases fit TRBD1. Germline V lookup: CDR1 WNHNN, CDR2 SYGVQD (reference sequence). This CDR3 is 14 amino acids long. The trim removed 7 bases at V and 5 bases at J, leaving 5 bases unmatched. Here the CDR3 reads CASTGQGRTGELFF. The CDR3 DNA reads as TGCGCCAGCACGGGACAGGGAAGAACCGGGGAGCTGTTTTTT.

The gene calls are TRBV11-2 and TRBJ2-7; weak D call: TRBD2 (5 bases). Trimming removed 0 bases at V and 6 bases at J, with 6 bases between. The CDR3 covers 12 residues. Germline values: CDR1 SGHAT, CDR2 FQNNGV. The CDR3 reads CASSLDRGEQYF. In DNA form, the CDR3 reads TGTGCCAGCAGCTTAGATCGGGGCGAGCAGTACTTC.

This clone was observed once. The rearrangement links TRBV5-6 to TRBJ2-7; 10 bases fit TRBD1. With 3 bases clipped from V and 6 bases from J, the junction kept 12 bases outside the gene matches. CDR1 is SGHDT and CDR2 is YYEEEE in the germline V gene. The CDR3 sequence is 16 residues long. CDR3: CASSSTTSGTGAEQYF. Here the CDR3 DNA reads TGTGCCAGCAGCTCGACAACCTCCGGGACAGGGGCCGAGCAGTACTTC.